The 4 T cell receptor beta chains below come from one sample, sequenced in a study of monozygotic twins with inflammatory bowel disease. TCRdb reanalyzed the 5' RACE reads and collapses them to one entry per CDR3 protein, without DNA. This sample's clone table lists fewer than 550,000 distinct CDR3 sequences. The sample consisted of blood. All receptors derive from a human donor with ulcerative colitis or Crohn's disease, or a healthy co-twin of an affected twin (not recorded which).

The chain has TRBV20-1 and TRBJ2-3. Germline values: CDR1 DFQATT, CDR2 SNEGSKA (reference sequence). The length of the CDR3 is 11 residues. The CDR3 loop reads CSARIKDTQYF.

CDR3 sequence: CASSPRQGVNNSPLHF. The gene calls are TRBV6-1 and TRBJ1-6; the D call from TCRdb, TRBD1, cannot be confirmed without DNA. Per the germline V gene, CDR1 is MNHNS and CDR2 is SASEGT. CDR3 length: 16 residues.

This chain links TRBV18 with TRBJ2-5. Germline V gene data show CDR1 as KGHSH and CDR2 as LQKENI. The CDR3 consists of 14 residues. The CDR3 here is CASSPYTTQETQYF.

This chain joins TRBV10-3 and TRBJ2-2; TCRdb outputs TRBD2, but without DNA this stays unchecked. The CDR3 extends over 18 amino acids. In germline, CDR1 is ENHRY, CDR2 SYGVKD. The CDR3 loop is CAISTSGGVRGNTGELFF.